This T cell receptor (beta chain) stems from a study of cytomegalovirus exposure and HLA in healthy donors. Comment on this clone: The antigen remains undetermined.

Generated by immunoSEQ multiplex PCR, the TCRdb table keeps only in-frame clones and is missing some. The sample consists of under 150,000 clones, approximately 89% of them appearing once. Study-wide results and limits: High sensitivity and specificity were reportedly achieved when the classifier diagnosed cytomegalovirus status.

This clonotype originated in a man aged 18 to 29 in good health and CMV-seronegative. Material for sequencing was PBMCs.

CDR3 in DNA: TGTGCCAGCAGCTTAGCCGGGGGAGTTCGGGTCACAGATACGCAGTATTTT. Its translation is CASSLAGGVRVTDTQYF. The chain combines TRBV13 with TRBJ2-3; a possible D gene is TRBD2 (6 bases). CDR1 is PRHDT and CDR2 is FYEKMQ in the germline V gene (reference sequence). The CDR3 contains 17 residues. The V and J ends lost 1 base and 2 bases respectively, with 16 bases between them.